This TCR beta chain was obtained from a study of identical twins (dated by TCRdb to 2015 to 2016). Some background on the complete study: TCR alpha and beta repertoires from monozygotic twins, unrelated adults of various ages and cord blood were deep-sequenced to test whether fetal clonotypes persist. Replicate twin experiments were performed at different times using different library preparation protocols to rule out contamination.

Overall results and qualifications from the work: Fewer insertions were carried by abundant cord blood beta clonotypes; a weaker similar trend was observed in young adult naive repertoires, while no such trend was observed in memory repertoires. Compared with coincidental sharing between unrelated individuals, out-of-frame TCR alpha sequences shared between twins had an excess of sequences with low generation probability. Because the same donors could not be followed over many years, the conclusions depended on cross-sectional statistical analysis. Invariant T cells such as MAIT and iNKT could partly confound zero-insertion analyses, though diverse VJ usage argued against this for most clonotypes. In monozygotic twins, recombination models systematically underestimated out-of-frame TCR alpha sharing, but the models matched the sharing seen between unrelated individuals. The excess sharing between twins in beta out-of-frame sequences was weaker because fewer shared sequences reduced the signal-to-noise ratio.

Receptor amplification or capture employed 5' RACE. These reads were obtained on an Illumina HiSeq 2000. Template switching introduced a universal primer binding site; the final cDNA contained a unique molecular identifier, enabling accurate counting of TCR cDNA molecules. Specific primers in the conserved constant-segment region were used to synthesize first-strand cDNA for the TCR alpha and beta chains. To control for contamination, each cDNA library was double barcoded with a SMART-Mk sample barcode plus Illumina barcodes. TruSeq adapter sequences and Illumina sample barcodes were added in two successive PCR steps. The TCR alpha and beta cDNA libraries were sequenced on the Illumina HiSeq platform using custom primers. Per the authors' processing: MiGEC processed the raw reads to extract unique molecular identifiers, while MiXCR was used to determine the CDR3 positions. For each individual, recombination models were inferred using an EM algorithm with the repgenHMM and IGoR tools. Shared clonotype analysis was performed with the tcR package in R, normalizing sharing by the product of cloneset sizes. To study raw recombination free of thymic and clonal selection effects, out-of-frame nonproductive sequences were analyzed. Clones were called with MiXCR by TCRdb after fastp trimmed the public reads at Q25, and only in-frame beta chains were retained. Rows with a matching CDR3 protein are joined into one entry that keeps the most common DNA and genes. TCRdb's processing, not the study's, gives the V and J calls here. A total of approximately 620,000 distinct CDR3 sequences appear in this sample, over 8.5% of them only once. 0.85% to 1% of the sample belongs to the ten largest clones.

On this clonotype: Its target antigen remains unknown. There are no base qualities to consult, and no much larger clone falls within one base.

Every donor in the study was a healthy Caucasian. The twin cohort comprised three pairs of female monozygotic twins, all aged about 18 to 30 years. The RNA used for TCR libraries was isolated from peripheral blood mononuclear cells. From the cysteine up to the phenylalanine, the CDR3 has a length of 15 residues. This entry keeps only the CDR3 DNA: 45 bases, framed from base 1. Sequences DFQATT (CDR1) and SNEGSKA (CDR2) are obtained from the germline V gene (reference sequence). Trimming removed 0 bases from V and 5 bases from J, leaving 16 bases between the germline ends. These data also formed part of another study, on yellow fever vaccine responses in identical twins. The second publication reports: According to the authors, in identical twins the way T cells responded to vaccination appeared partly convergent and partly personalized. Focusing on identical twins, the study followed the T cell clones that responded to the vaccine, and did so with precision.

The chain is made from TRBV20-1 and TRBJ1-1, with a tentative D gene TRBD1 over 5 matching bases. The sample consisted of PBMCs. The TCR comes from a woman younger than 30 in good health. The sequenced DNA is TGCAGTGCTAGAGATCGGACAAGTCTCTATACTGAAGCTTTCTTT. Translated, it gives CSARDRTSLYTEAFF.